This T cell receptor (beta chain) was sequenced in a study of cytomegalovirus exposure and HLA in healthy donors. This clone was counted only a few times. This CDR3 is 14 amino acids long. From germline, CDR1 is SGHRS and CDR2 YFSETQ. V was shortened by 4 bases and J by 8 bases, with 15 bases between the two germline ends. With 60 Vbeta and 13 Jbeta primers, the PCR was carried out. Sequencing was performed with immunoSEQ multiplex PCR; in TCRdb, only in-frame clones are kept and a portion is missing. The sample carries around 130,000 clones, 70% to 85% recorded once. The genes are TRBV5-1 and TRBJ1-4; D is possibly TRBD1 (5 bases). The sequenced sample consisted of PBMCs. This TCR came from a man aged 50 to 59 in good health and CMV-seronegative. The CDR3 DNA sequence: TGCGCCAGCAGCCTAGACAGTAATGACGAAAAACTGTTTTTT. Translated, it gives CASSLDSNDEKLFF.